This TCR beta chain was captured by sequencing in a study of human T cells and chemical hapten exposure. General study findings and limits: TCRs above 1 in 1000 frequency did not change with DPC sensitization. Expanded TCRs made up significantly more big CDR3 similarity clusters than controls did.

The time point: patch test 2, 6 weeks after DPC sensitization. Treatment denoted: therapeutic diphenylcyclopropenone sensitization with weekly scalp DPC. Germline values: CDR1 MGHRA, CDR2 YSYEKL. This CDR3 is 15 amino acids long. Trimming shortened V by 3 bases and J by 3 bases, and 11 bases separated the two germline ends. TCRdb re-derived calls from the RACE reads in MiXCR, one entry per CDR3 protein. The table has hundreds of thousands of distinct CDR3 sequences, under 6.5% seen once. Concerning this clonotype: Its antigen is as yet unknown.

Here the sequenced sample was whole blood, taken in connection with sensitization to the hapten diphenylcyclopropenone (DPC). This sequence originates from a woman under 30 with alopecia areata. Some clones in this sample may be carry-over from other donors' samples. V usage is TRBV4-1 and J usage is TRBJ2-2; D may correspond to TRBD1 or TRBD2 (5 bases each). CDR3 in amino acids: CASSHLGEYTGELFF. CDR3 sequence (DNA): TGCGCCAGCAGCCACCTGGGGGAATACACCGGGGAGCTGTTTTTT.